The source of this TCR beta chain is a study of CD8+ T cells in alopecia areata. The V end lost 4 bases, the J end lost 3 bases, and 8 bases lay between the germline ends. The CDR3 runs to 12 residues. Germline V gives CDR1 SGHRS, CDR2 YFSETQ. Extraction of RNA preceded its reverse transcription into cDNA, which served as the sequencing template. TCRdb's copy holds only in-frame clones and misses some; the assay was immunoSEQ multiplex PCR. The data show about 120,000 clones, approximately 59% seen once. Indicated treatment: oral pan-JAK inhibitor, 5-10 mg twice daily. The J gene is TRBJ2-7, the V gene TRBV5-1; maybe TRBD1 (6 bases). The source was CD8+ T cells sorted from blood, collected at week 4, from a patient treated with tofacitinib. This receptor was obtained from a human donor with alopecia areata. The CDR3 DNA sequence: TGCGCCAGCAGCGAGACAGGCTACGAGCAGTACTTC. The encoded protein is CASSETGYEQYF.